The 26 T cell receptor beta chains below were found in one sample sequenced in a study of control samples from healthy donors and cancer patients. Profiled with immunoSEQ multiplex PCR; TCRdb holds only in-frame clones, not every one. The data contain about 92,000 clones, roughly four fifths of them singletons. The material sequenced was blood. All receptors derive from a woman aged 55-69 years in good health.

J is TRBJ2-7 and V is TRBV7-9; 7 nucleotides match TRBD1. Germline-derived CDR1 and CDR2 are SEHNR and FQNEAQ (reference sequence). This CDR3 has 14 residues. Trimming cost V 1 base and J 0 bases; bases outside gene matches: 0. Here the CDR3 DNA reads TGTGCCAGCAGCTTAGGGGACAGCTCCTACGAGCAGTACTTC. Translating it yields CASSLGDSSYEQYF.

This clone showed up just once. The chain joins TRBV4-1 to TRBJ2-2, with D perhaps TRBD2 (5 bases). Trimming shortened V by 6 bases and J by 1 base, and 9 bases separated the two germline ends. The germline V gene encodes CDR1 MGHRA and CDR2 YSYEKL. There are 14 residues in the CDR3. The CDR3 region is CASRRGLNTGELFF. The CDR3 DNA reads as TGCGCCAGCAGACGCGGACTGAACACCGGGGAGCTGTTTTTT.

The rearrangement uses TRBV5-6 and TRBJ1-2; TRBD1 matches at 7 bases. In germline, CDR1 is SGHDT, CDR2 YYEEEE. V was pared by 4 bases and J by 2 bases, with 2 bases of the junction left unmatched. The CDR3 is 13 amino acids. In DNA form, the CDR3 reads TGTGCCAGCAGCCTACAGGGGAACTATGGCTACACCTTC. Protein: CASSLQGNYGYTF.

The chain couples TRBV12-3 or TRBV12-4 to TRBJ2-7; tentative D call: TRBD2 (6 bases). This CDR3 has 13 amino acids. Trimming pared 2 bases from V and 10 bases from J, leaving 15 bases between. The CDR3 reads CASSLFKEGRQYF. As DNA, the CDR3 is TGTGCCAGCAGTTTATTTAAGGAGGGCCGTCAGTACTTC.

Only a few counts were recorded for this clone. V usage is TRBV7-6 and J usage is TRBJ1-1; D possibly corresponds to TRBD1 (5 bases). The CDR3 length is 13 residues. V dropped 3 bases and J dropped 4 bases, with 9 bases sitting between them. The germline gives CDR1 SGHVS, CDR2 FNYEAQ. CDR3 in DNA: TGTGCCAGCAGCTTGGACATCTCCACTGAAGCTTTCTTT. Its translation: CASSLDISTEAFF.

V and J are TRBV6-1 and TRBJ1-5, with 12 bases lining up with TRBD1. CDR3 length: 22 residues. Trimming took 2 bases from V and 1 from J; bases not matched to a gene: 18. The germline V gene has CDR1 MNHNS and CDR2 SASEGT. This CDR3 is CASSESGPGQGASFRSNQPQHF. The CDR3 coding sequence is TGTGCCAGCAGTGAATCGGGACCGGGACAGGGGGCCTCATTCCGAAGCAATCAGCCCCAGCATTTT.

V usage is TRBV11-2 and J usage is TRBJ2-1; D gene ambiguous. CDR1 is SGHAT, CDR2 FQNNGV, per germline. Trimming stripped 3 bases from V and 8 bases from J, with 8 bases between. There are 12 residues in the CDR3. The CDR3 here is CASSLTLHEQFF. CDR3 in DNA: TGTGCCAGCAGCTTGACTCTGCATGAGCAGTTCTTC.

V gene TRBV27 combines with J gene TRBJ1-6; D not certain. CDR3 size: 15 residues. Germline V CDR1 and CDR2: MNHEY, SMNVEV (reference sequence). Trimming left V 4 bases short and J 8 bases short, with 15 bases between. The DNA of the CDR3 is TGTGCCAGCAGTTACTGGGGTAATGGGGATTCACCCCTCCACTTT. Amino acid sequence: CASSYWGNGDSPLHF.

The chain carries TRBV10-3 and TRBJ2-2; perhaps TRBD2 as D (6 bases). CDR3 size: 13 residues. The germline CDR1 and CDR2 sequences are ENHRY and SYGVKD. With 4 bases removed from V and 7 bases from J, the gap between germline ends came to 10 bases. CDR3 loop: CAISGPGGGELFF. CDR3 DNA: TGTGCCATCAGTGGGCCCGGGGGCGGGGAGCTGTTTTTT.

This clone has just a few counts. The chain combines TRBV19 with TRBJ1-1, with D possibly being TRBD1 (5 bases). Deletions cut 5 bases from V and 4 bases from J, with 14 bases between. From germline, CDR1 is LNHDA and CDR2 SQIVND (reference sequence). The CDR3 has 14 residues. Here the CDR3 DNA reads TGTGCCAGTAGTGTCCAAGGGGATCGCACTGAAGCTTTCTTT. Amino acid sequence: CASSVQGDRTEAFF.

This clone was picked up a small number of times. V usage is TRBV5-8 and J usage is TRBJ1-2; D may be TRBD1 (5 bases). The V and J ends lost 0 bases and 3 bases respectively, with 6 bases between them. CDR1 is SGHTS, CDR2 YDEGEE, per germline. This CDR3 region has 13 residues. The chain's CDR3 is CASSLGGDYGYTF. The CDR3 DNA reads TGTGCCAGCAGCTTGGGGGGCGACTATGGCTACACCTTC.

V is TRBV3-1 (or the pseudogene TRBV3-2) and J is TRBJ2-6; D is ambiguous. There are 16 residues in the CDR3. Trimming cost V 3 bases and J 0 bases, with 9 bases left between them. Germline CDR1 LGHDT, CDR2 YNNKEL (reference sequence). The CDR3 sequence: CASSHEFNSGANVLTF. Here the CDR3 DNA reads TGTGCCAGCAGCCACGAATTTAACTCTGGGGCCAACGTCCTGACTTTC.

The table lists this clone with a few counts. The chain carries TRBV7-9 and TRBJ2-7; 9 nucleotides agree with TRBD1. The CDR3 totals 14 residues. CDR1 and CDR2 from the germline V gene are SEHNR and FQNEAQ (reference sequence). The trim removed 1 base at V and 2 bases at J, leaving 0 bases unmatched. CDR3 in DNA: TGTGCCAGCAGCTTAGGGACAGGGGCCTACGAGCAGTACTTC. It encodes CASSLGTGAYEQYF.

V is TRBV6-2 or TRBV6-3 and J is TRBJ2-2; unclear D gene. There are 16 residues in the CDR3. V was clipped by 5 bases and J by 4 bases, with 17 bases between them. The germline V gene encodes CDR1 MNHEY and CDR2 SVGEGT. The CDR3 reads CASSLSMLDATGELFF. In nucleotides, the CDR3 is TGTGCCAGCAGTCTCTCTATGCTGGACGCCACCGGGGAGCTGTTTTTT.

The chain couples TRBV19 to TRBJ2-5; D gene uncertain. This CDR3 is 14 amino acids long. Germline V lookup: CDR1 LNHDA, CDR2 SQIVND (reference sequence). V lost 3 bases and J 1 base, leaving 9 bases between the germline ends. CDR3 region: CASSIHSTQETQYF. The CDR3, as DNA: TGTGCCAGTAGTATCCACTCGACCCAAGAGACCCAGTACTTC.

The chain carries TRBV28 and TRBJ1-5; possible D gene TRBD1, 6 bases. Per germline, CDR1 MDHEN and CDR2 SYDVKM. The V and J ends lost 6 bases and 3 bases respectively, with 15 bases between them. CDR3 length equals 15 residues. The CDR3 DNA reads as TGTGCCAGCAGACCGACAGGAAAACTCAATCAGCCCCAGCATTTT. It codes for CASRPTGKLNQPQHF.

This chain joins TRBV11-2 and TRBJ2-3; 9 bases are shared with TRBD2. The ends lost 7 bases at V and 6 bases at J; junction bases unmatched: 14. Germline lookup yields CDR1 SGHAT and CDR2 FQNNGV. The CDR3 runs 16 residues. As DNA, the CDR3 is TGTGCCAGCACCGAAAGGGCTAGCGGGACTGGTGATACGCAGTATTTT. This translates into CASTERASGTGDTQYF.

In DNA, the CDR3 is TGCGCCAGCAAACTGGACCTCATGTCGGAGACCCAGTACTTC. It translates to CASKLDLMSETQYF. The rearrangement joins TRBV10-1 to TRBJ2-5; D call uncertain. Trimming removed 7 bases from V and 5 bases from J, with 17 bases in between. Germline CDR1 WNHNN, CDR2 SYGVQD (reference sequence). CDR3 length equals 14 residues.

The chain joins TRBV28 to TRBJ2-1, with TRBD2 matching 10 bases. The CDR3 runs 16 residues. Germline-derived CDR1 and CDR2 are MDHEN and SYDVKM. Losses at the gene ends were 2 bases for V and 8 bases for J; bases not matched to a gene: 9. The CDR3 DNA sequence: TGTGCCAGCAGTTTAAGAGCGGGAGGGCCGAGGGATGAGCAGTTCTTC. Translating gives CASSLRAGGPRDEQFF.

The chain employs TRBV6-2 or TRBV6-3 and TRBJ2-7, with a tentative D call TRBD2 (6 bases). This CDR3 has 13 amino acids. The V end lost 2 bases, the J end lost 6 bases, and 11 bases lay between the germline ends. CDR1 and CDR2 from the germline V gene are MNHEY and SVGEGT. The CDR3 reads CASSYGGDLEQYF. CDR3 coding DNA: TGTGCCAGCAGTTACGGCGGGGATCTCGAGCAGTACTTC.

This chain links TRBV4-1 with TRBJ2-3; 8 bases map to TRBD2. This CDR3 has 17 residues. The V segment lost 3 bases and the J segment 2 bases; nucleotides outside the gene matches: 10. Germline CDR1 MGHRA, CDR2 YSYEKL. CDR3 sequence reads: CASSQGSLGLATDTQYF. The CDR3 region has the DNA TGCGCCAGCAGCCAGGGAAGTCTCGGACTAGCCACAGATACGCAGTATTTT.

The chain joins TRBV24-1 to TRBJ2-3; D perhaps matches TRBD2 (5 bases). CDR1 KGHDR and CDR2 SFDVKD come from the germline V gene. This CDR3 comprises 15 residues. V was pared by 3 bases and J by 2 bases, with 11 bases between. CDR3 sequence reads: CATSDSGRITDTQYF. The CDR3 nucleotides are TGTGCCACCAGTGATAGCGGCCGAATCACAGATACGCAGTATTTT.

The chain joins TRBV19 to TRBJ1-5, with D perhaps matching TRBD1 (5 bases). The CDR3 is 14 amino acids. The germline V gene has CDR1 LNHDA and CDR2 SQIVND (reference sequence). Deletions cut 5 bases from V and 0 bases from J, with 8 bases between. This CDR3 is CASSFRDSNQPQHF. In nucleotides, the CDR3 is TGTGCCAGTAGTTTCAGGGATAGCAATCAGCCCCAGCATTTT.

This clone was seen only a few times. The rearrangement uses TRBV7-2 and TRBJ1-6; 9 bases line up with TRBD1. The CDR3 has 15 amino acids. V dropped 6 bases and J dropped 10; count of bases not matched to a gene: 10. Germline V lookup: CDR1 SGHTA, CDR2 FQGNSA. The CDR3 nucleotides are TGTGCCAGCAGAGCCGGGACAGGGACGGGATCACCCCTCCACTTT. Its translation is CASRAGTGTGSPLHF.

As to this clone: At the DNA level, this CDR3 is encoded by other sequences in the same sample as well. The V call is TRBV28, the J call TRBJ1-2; TRBD1 matches at 8 bases. The CDR3 is made up of 14 amino acids. With V trimmed by 3 bases and J by 4 bases, 4 bases remained unmatched. Per germline, CDR1 MDHEN and CDR2 SYDVKM. The CDR3 loop reads CASSLDRVSYGYTF. CDR3 nucleotides: TGTGCCAGCAGTTTGGACAGGGTGTCCTATGGCTACACCTTC.

The J gene is TRBJ1-1, the V gene TRBV5-1; D not certain. The CDR3 loop spans 15 amino acids. V lost 0 bases and J 4 bases, leaving 13 bases between the germline ends. The germline gives CDR1 SGHRS, CDR2 YFSETQ. CDR3 residues: CASSLDVRSATEAFF. DNA of the CDR3: TGCGCCAGCAGCTTGGATGTCAGATCAGCCACTGAAGCTTTCTTT.